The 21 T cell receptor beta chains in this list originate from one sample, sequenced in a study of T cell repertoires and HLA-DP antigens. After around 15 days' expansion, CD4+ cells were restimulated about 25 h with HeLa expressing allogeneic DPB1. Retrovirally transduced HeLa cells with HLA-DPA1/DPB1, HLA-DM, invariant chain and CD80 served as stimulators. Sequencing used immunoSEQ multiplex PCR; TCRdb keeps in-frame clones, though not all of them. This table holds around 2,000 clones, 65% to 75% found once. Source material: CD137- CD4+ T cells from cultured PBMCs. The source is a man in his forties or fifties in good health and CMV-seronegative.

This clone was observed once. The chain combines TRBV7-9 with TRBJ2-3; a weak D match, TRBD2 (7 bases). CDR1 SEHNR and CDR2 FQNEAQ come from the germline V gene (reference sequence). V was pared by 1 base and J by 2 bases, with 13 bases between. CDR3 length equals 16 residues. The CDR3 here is CASSLGLRGATDTQYF. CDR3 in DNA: TGTGCCAGCAGCTTAGGTCTACGGGGGGCCACAGATACGCAGTATTTT.

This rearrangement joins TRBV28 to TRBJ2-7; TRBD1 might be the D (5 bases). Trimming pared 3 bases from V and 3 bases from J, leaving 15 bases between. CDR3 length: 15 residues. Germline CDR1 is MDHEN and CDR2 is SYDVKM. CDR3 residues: CASSFNSGLGYEQYF. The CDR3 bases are TGTGCCAGCAGTTTTAATTCAGGGTTGGGCTACGAGCAGTACTTC. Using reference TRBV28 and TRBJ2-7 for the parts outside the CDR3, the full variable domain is DVKVTQSSRYLVKRTGEKVFLECVQDMDHENMFWYRQDPGLGLRLIYFSYDVKMKEKGDIPEGYSVSREKKERFSLILESASTNQTSMYLCASSFNSGLGYEQYFGPGTRLTVT.

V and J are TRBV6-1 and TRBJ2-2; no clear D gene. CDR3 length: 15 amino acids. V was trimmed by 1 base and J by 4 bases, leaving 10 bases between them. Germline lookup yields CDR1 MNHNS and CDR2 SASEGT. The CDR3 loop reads CASSEGRRFTGELFF. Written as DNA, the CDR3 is TGTGCCAGCAGTGAAGGGCGCCGATTCACCGGGGAGCTGTTTTTT.

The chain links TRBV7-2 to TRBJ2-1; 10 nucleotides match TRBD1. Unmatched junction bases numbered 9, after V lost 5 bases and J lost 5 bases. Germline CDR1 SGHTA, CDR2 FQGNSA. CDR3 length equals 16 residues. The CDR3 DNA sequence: TGTGCCAGCAGCCCCTCTTTGGGGACAGGGGACAATGAGCAGTTCTTC. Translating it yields CASSPSLGTGDNEQFF.

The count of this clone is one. CDR3 protein: CASSETGRLSGNTIYF. The CDR3 DNA reads TGTGCCAGCAGTGAGACAGGACGTTTATCTGGAAACACCATATATTTT. The chain links TRBV2 to TRBJ1-3; a weak D match, TRBD1 (6 bases). The V gene lost 3 bases and the J gene lost 1 base, with 13 bases spanning the gap. The CDR3 contains 16 residues. CDR1 and CDR2 (germline): SNHLY, FYNNEI.

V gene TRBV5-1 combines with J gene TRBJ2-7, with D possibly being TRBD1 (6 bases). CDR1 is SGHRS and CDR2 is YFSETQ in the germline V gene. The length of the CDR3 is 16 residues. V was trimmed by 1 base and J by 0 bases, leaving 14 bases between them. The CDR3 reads CASSLSGGSYSYEQYF. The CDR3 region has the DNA TGCGCCAGCAGCTTGTCTGGGGGCTCCTACTCCTACGAGCAGTACTTC.

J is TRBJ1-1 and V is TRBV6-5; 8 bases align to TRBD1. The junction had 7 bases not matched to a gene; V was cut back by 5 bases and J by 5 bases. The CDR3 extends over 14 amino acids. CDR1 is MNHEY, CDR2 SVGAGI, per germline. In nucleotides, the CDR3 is TGTGCCAGCAGTAGGAGGACAGGGCGGACTGAAGCTTTCTTT. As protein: CASSRRTGRTEAFF.

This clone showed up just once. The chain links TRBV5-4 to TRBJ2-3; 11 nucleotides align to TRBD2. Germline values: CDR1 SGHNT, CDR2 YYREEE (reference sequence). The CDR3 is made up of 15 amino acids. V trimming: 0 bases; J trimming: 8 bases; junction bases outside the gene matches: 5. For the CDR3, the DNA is TGTGCCAGCAGCTTGGAACTAGCGGGAGAGCGTACGCAGTATTTT. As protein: CASSLELAGERTQYF.

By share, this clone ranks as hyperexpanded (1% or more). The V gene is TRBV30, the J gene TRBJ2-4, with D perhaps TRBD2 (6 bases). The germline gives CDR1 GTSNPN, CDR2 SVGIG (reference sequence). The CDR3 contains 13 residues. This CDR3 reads CAGLALAKNIQYF. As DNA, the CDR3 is TGTGCGGGACTGGCACTAGCCAAAAACATTCAGTACTTC.

The CDR3 bases are TGTGCCAGTAATGGGGACAACCTGAACACTGAAGCTTTCTTT. Translating it yields CASNGDNLNTEAFF. The rearrangement uses TRBV19 and TRBJ1-1; D might be TRBD1 (6 bases). The CDR3 covers 14 residues. V shed 7 bases and J shed 0 bases, with 12 bases lying between them. Germline V gene sequence: CDR1 LNHDA, CDR2 SQIVND (reference sequence).

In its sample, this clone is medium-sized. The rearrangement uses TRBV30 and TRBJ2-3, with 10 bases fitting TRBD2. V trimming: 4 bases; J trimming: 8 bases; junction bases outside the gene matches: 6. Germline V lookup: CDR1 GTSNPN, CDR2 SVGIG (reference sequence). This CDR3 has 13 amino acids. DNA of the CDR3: TGTGCCTGGACCCTTCTAGCGGGAGTTACGCAGTATTTT. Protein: CAWTLLAGVTQYF.

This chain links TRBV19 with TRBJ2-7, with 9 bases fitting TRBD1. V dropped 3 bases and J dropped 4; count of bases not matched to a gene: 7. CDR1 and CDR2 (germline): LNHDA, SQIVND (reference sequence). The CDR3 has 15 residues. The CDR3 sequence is CASSIRGQGMYEQYF. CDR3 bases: TGTGCCAGTAGTATTAGGGGACAGGGAATGTACGAGCAGTACTTC.

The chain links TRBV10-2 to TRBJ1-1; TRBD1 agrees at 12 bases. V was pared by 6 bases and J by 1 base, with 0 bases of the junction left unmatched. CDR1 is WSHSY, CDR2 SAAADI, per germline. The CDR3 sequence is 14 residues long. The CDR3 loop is CASRGQGANTEAFF. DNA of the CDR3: TGCGCCAGCAGGGGACAGGGGGCGAACACTGAAGCTTTCTTT.

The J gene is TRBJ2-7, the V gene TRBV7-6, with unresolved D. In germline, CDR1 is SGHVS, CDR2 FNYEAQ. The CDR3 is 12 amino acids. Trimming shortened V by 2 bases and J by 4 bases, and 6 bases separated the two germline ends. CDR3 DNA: TGTGCCAGCAGCTTAACAGCGTACGAGCAGTACTTC. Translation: CASSLTAYEQYF.

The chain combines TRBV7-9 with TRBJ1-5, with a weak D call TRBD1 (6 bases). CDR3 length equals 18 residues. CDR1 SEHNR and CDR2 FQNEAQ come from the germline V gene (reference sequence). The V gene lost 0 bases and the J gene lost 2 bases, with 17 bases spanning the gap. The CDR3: CASSLAGAGGMGNQPQHF. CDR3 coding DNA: TGTGCCAGCAGCTTAGCGGGGGCCGGGGGGATGGGCAATCAGCCCCAGCATTTT.

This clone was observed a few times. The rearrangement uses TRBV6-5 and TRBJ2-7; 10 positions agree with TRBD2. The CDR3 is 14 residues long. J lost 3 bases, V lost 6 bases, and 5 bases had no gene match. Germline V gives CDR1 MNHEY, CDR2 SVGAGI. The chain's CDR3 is CASSISGGNYEQYF. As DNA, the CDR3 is TGTGCCAGCAGCATTAGCGGGGGGAACTACGAGCAGTACTTC.

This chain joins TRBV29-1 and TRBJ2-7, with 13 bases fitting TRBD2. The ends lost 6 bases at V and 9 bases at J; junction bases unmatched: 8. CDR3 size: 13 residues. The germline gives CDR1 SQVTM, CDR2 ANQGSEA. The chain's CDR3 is CSVPRGTSGAQYF. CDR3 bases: TGCAGCGTGCCCCGCGGGACTAGCGGGGCGCAGTACTTC.

In DNA, the CDR3 is TGCGCCAGCAGCTCGTCGGGGGGGGCCACCGGGGAGCTGTTTTTT. Its translation: CASSSSGGATGELFF. V and J are TRBV5-1 and TRBJ2-2; the match to TRBD2 covers 8 bases. The ends lost 3 bases at V and 4 bases at J; junction bases unmatched: 5. CDR3 size: 15 residues. Germline V gene data show CDR1 as SGHRS and CDR2 as YFSETQ.

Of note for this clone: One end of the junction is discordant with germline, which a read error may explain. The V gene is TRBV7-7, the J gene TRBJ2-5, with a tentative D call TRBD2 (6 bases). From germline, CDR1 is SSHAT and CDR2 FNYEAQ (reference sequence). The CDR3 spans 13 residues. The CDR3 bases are TGTGCTAGCAGCTTACTAGCACAAGAGACCCAGTACTTC. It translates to CASSLLAQETQYF.

CDR3 sequence reads: CASMSWGTGSGGTQYF. DNA for the CDR3: TGTGCCAGCATGAGTTGGGGCACGGGGTCCGGAGGTACGCAGTATTTT. The rearrangement links TRBV27 to TRBJ2-3; D is possibly TRBD1 or TRBD2 (5 bases each). The germline V gene encodes CDR1 MNHEY and CDR2 SMNVEV (reference sequence). Trimming took 7 bases from V and 8 from J, leaving 25 bases between them. This CDR3 is built from 16 residues.

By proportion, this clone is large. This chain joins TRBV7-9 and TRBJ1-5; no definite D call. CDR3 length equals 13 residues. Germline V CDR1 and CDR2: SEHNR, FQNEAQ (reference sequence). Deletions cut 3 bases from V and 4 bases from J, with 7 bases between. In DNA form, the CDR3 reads TGTGCCAGCAGCTTGGGAACGAATCAGCCCCAGCATTTT. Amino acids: CASSLGTNQPQHF.